This entry lists 4 T cell receptor beta chains sequenced from one sample in a study of blood T cell repertoires in COVID-19. Generated by immunoSEQ multiplex PCR, the TCRdb table keeps only in-frame clones and is missing some. Of roughly 100,000 clones listed, more than 70% are singletons. Sequenced: peripheral blood. Every receptor here comes from a human donor in a cohort sampled during active COVID-19.

This chain links TRBV6-5 with TRBJ1-4; the D is unclear. V lost 6 bases to trimming and J lost 2 bases, with 10 bases between them. This CDR3 has 14 amino acids. Germline CDR1 is MNHEY and CDR2 is SVGAGI. CDR3 sequence (DNA): TGTGCCAGCAGGGTTGGAGGGACTAATGAAAAACTGTTTTTT. Translating gives CASRVGGTNEKLFF.

The rearrangement uses TRBV5-4 and TRBJ1-6, with D hard to call. The germline gives CDR1 SGHNT, CDR2 YYREEE (reference sequence). Trimming removed 5 bases from V and 5 bases from J, with 14 bases in between. The CDR3 extends over 15 amino acids. Here the CDR3 DNA reads TGTGCCAGCAGAAGAGGCGTAGTAGATAATTCACCCCTCCACTTT. It codes for CASRRGVVDNSPLHF.

This clone was counted a few times. The rearrangement uses TRBV7-2 and TRBJ2-7; TRBD1 matches at 8 bases. The germline gives CDR1 SGHTA, CDR2 FQGNSA. Trimming removed 1 base from V and 5 bases from J; junction bases left unmatched: 4. The CDR3 length is 14 residues. The CDR3 DNA follows: TGTGCCAGCAGCTTAGGACAGGGGTGGAACGAGCAGTACTTC. Amino acids: CASSLGQGWNEQYF.

The chain has TRBV10-3 and TRBJ2-1; tentatively, D is TRBD2 (5 bases). The CDR3 loop spans 18 amino acids. Trimming removed 0 bases from V and 3 bases from J, with 18 bases in between. Germline V gene lookup returns CDR1 ENHRY and CDR2 SYGVKD. The CDR3 DNA reads TGTGCCATCAGTGAGTCGGGGAGCGTACAAAGACACTACAATGAGCAGTTCTTC. Its translation: CAISESGSVQRHYNEQFF.